This section outlines one TCR beta chain sequence together with its context. The CDR3 extends over 13 amino acids. The junction had 8 bases not matched to a gene; V was cut back by 9 bases and J by 4 bases. CDR1 MNHEY and CDR2 SMNVEV come from the germline V gene (reference sequence). The source of the sample is a study of Ad26.COV2.S vaccination and SARS-CoV-2 variants. Sequencing was performed with immunoSEQ multiplex PCR; in TCRdb, only in-frame clones are kept and a portion is missing. The data show roughly 300,000 clones, 85% to 90% seen once. The treatment here: around 19 received Ad26.COV2.S at low or high dose, single or two shots; 5 received placebo; per-sample allocation not given. Samples came from day 63 after the first vaccine or placebo injection. Its platform was an Ad26 vector, and its expressed antigen was Wuhan-strain SARS-CoV-2 spike.

The sample consisted of peripheral blood, taken in a trial of Ad26.COV2.S vaccine versus placebo. This receptor was taken from a person between 18 and 59 years old who received the Ad26.COV2.S COVID-19 vaccine or a placebo. The rearrangement links TRBV27 to TRBJ2-5, with 7 bases that match TRBD2. In nucleotides, the CDR3 is TGTGCCAGGCCCGCGGGAGTGCTAGAGACCCAGTACTTC. Translated: CARPAGVLETQYF.